This T cell receptor (beta chain) was sequenced during a study of vaccination and CD4 T cells after COVID-19. Study summary: Each post-COVID sample was drawn after diagnosis, and the median interval was roughly 100 days (range 35 to 161). Overlapping SARS-CoV-2, HCoV-NL63, HCoV-OC43 and HCoV-229E spike peptides were used to stimulate cells.

Germline CDR1 and CDR2: LNHNV and YYDKDF (reference sequence). The CDR3 is 15 amino acids. The ends were cut back, 5 bases at V and 5 bases at J, with 19 bases in the middle. Cultured CD4+ T cell DNA underwent sequencing with the Oncomine TCR Beta short-read assay. TCRdb processed the PCR reads anew with MiXCR; each CDR3 protein has one entry. Of about 7,100 distinct CDR3 sequences in the sample, roughly 70% were seen once. Treatment denoted: approximately nine-day PBMC culture with coronavirus spike peptide pools or control peptides (ViraFEST assay). ViraFEST used peptide pools to expand antigen-specific T cells, then sequenced TCRs. Study findings and constraints: In convalescent patients, a median approximately 86% of post-vaccine SARS-CoV-2-reactive clones appeared only after vaccination.

In this sample, this clonotype is medium-sized. The antigen is undetermined. The clonotype was recovered from a human donor who had recovered from COVID-19. Sequenced: CD4+ T cells from blood, cultured in vitro. The J gene is TRBJ2-7, the V gene TRBV15; D unclear. Here the CDR3 DNA reads TGTGCCACCAGCGGGGATCGTGGGGTTCGAAACGAGCAGTACTTC. Its protein product is CATSGDRGVRNEQYF.